These 10 T cell receptor beta chains came from one sample sequenced in a study of early T cells in non-severe SARS-CoV-2 infection. Each CDR3 protein is one row after TCRdb ran MiXCR on the 5' RACE reads. The sample includes 70,000 to 85,000 distinct CDR3 sequences, 10% to 15% seen only once; the top ten take around 4%. The sequenced material came from whole blood. Receptor source: an adult who was a healthcare worker with PCR-confirmed SARS-CoV-2 infection or an uninfected control (not recorded which).

This chain uses TRBV28 with TRBJ1-1; D ambiguous. Trimming shortened V by 3 bases and J by 8 bases, and 7 bases separated the two germline ends. Germline loops: CDR1 MDHEN, CDR2 SYDVKM. The CDR3 contains 11 residues. CDR3 DNA: TGTGCCAGCAGTTTGAAGCAGGAAGCTTTCTTT. The encoded protein is CASSLKQEAFF.

V is TRBV12-3 or TRBV12-4 and J is TRBJ2-5, with 8 positions matching TRBD2. V shed 0 bases, J shed 4 bases, and the junction held 4 bases outside the gene matches. The CDR3 loop spans 15 amino acids. The CDR3 DNA follows: TGTGCCAGCAGTTTAGCGAGCGGGAGTGGAGAGACCCAGTACTTC. Its translation: CASSLASGSGETQYF.

This clonotype was observed a few times. In nucleotides, the CDR3 is TGTGCCAGCAGCCCTGACAGGGCTGGAAACACCATATATTTT. Its protein product is CASSPDRAGNTIYF. This chain uses TRBV2 with TRBJ1-3; 7 nucleotides match TRBD1. The germline gives CDR1 SNHLY, CDR2 FYNNEI. There are 14 residues in the CDR3. Germline trimming cut 6 bases from V and 2 bases from J; bases unmatched to any gene: 4.

This chain connects TRBV15 to TRBJ2-3; a possible D gene is TRBD2 (5 bases). The ends were cut back, 1 base at V and 5 bases at J, with 16 bases in the middle. Germline V gives CDR1 LNHNV, CDR2 YYDKDF (reference sequence). The CDR3 is 16 amino acids. As DNA, the CDR3 is TGTGCCACCAGCAGAGGGGCGGCGGGTTATGGAGATACGCAGTATTTT. Encoded protein: CATSRGAAGYGDTQYF.

This clonotype was seen a handful of times. This sequence joins TRBV20-1 and TRBJ2-7; 7 bases are a match to TRBD2. J lost 0 bases, V lost 1 base, and 6 bases had no gene match. CDR1 is DFQATT and CDR2 is SNEGSKA in the germline V gene (reference sequence). The CDR3 spans 15 residues. As DNA, the CDR3 is TGCAGTGCTAGAGGAGTAGCGGGCGTCTCCTACGAGCAGTACTTC. It specifies CSARGVAGVSYEQYF.

This rearrangement joins TRBV9 to TRBJ2-7; TRBD2 agrees at 12 bases. The CDR3 sequence is 16 residues long. V trimming: 3 bases; J trimming: 5 bases; junction bases outside the gene matches: 9. The V gene's germline CDR1 is SGDLS and CDR2 YYNGEE. The CDR3: CASSALAGGFGNEQYF. For the CDR3, the DNA is TGTGCCAGCAGCGCTCTAGCGGGAGGGTTCGGGAACGAGCAGTACTTC. Looking up the rest from reference TRBV9 and TRBJ2-7 gives the full variable domain: DSGVTQTPKHLITATGQRVTLRCSPRSGDLSVYWYQQSLDQGLQFLIQYYNGEERAKGNILERFSAQQFPDLHSELNLSSLELGDSALYFCASSALAGGFGNEQYFGPGTRLTVT.

This chain connects TRBV7-2 to TRBJ2-1, with a tentative D call TRBD2 (5 bases). With 3 bases removed from V and 5 bases from J, the gap between germline ends came to 17 bases. The CDR3 covers 16 residues. The germline CDR1 and CDR2 sequences are SGHTA and FQGNSA. The CDR3 reads CASSFGRSSGNNEQFF. As DNA, the CDR3 is TGTGCCAGCAGCTTTGGGAGATCCTCCGGGAACAATGAGCAGTTCTTC. The variable domain in full, with the rest retrieved from reference TRBV7-2 and TRBJ2-1, is GAGVSQSPSNKVTEKGKDVELRCDPISGHTALYWYRQSLGQGLEFLIYFQGNSAPDKSGLPSDRFSAERTGGSVSTLTIQRTQQEDSAVYLCASSFGRSSGNNEQFFGPGTRLTVL.

This clonotype has more than one count but fewer than ten. This chain uses TRBV9 with TRBJ2-5, with D perhaps TRBD2 (5 bases). Looked up from germline, CDR1 is SGDLS and CDR2 is YYNGEE. V lost 4 bases and J 2 bases, leaving 15 bases between the germline ends. The CDR3 spans 15 residues. The CDR3 sequence is CASSQGSERQETQYF. The CDR3 DNA reads TGTGCCAGCAGCCAAGGCTCGGAGCGGCAAGAGACCCAGTACTTC. The whole variable domain, filled in from reference TRBV9 and TRBJ2-5, reads DSGVTQTPKHLITATGQRVTLRCSPRSGDLSVYWYQQSLDQGLQFLIQYYNGEERAKGNILERFSAQQFPDLHSELNLSSLELGDSALYFCASSQGSERQETQYFGPGTRLLVL.

The chain recombines TRBV11-2 with TRBJ2-4; a weak D match, TRBD1 (6 bases). V lost 3 bases, J lost 14 bases, and 14 bases lay in between. This CDR3 comprises 12 residues. Germline V lookup: CDR1 SGHAT, CDR2 FQNNGV. The CDR3 region has the DNA TGTGCCAGCAGCTTGCACAGGGAGACTGAGTACTTC. Its translation: CASSLHRETEYF.

In its sample, this clonotype was seen many times. The V call is TRBV7-8, the J call TRBJ2-7; D remains unclear. Germline lookup yields CDR1 SGHVS and CDR2 FQNEAQ. V lost 1 base to trimming and J lost 2 bases, with 9 bases between them. This CDR3 spans 14 amino acids. The CDR3 DNA is TGTGCCAGCAGCTTAGACGGCGCCACCTACGAGCAGTACTTC. This gives the protein CASSLDGATYEQYF.